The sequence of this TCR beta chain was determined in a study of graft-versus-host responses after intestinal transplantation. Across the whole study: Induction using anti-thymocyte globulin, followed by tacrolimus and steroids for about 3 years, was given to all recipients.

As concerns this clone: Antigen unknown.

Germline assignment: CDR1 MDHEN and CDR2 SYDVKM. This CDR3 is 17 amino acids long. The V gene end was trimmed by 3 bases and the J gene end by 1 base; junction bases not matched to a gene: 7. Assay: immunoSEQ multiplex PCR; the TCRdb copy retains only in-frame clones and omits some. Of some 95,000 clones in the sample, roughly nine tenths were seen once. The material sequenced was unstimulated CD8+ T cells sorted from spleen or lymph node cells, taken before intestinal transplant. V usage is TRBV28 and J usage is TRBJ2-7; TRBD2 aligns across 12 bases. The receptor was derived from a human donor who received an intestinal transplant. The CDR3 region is CASSFETSGSPSYEQYF. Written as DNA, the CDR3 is TGTGCCAGCAGTTTTGAGACTAGCGGGAGTCCGTCCTACGAGCAGTACTTC.